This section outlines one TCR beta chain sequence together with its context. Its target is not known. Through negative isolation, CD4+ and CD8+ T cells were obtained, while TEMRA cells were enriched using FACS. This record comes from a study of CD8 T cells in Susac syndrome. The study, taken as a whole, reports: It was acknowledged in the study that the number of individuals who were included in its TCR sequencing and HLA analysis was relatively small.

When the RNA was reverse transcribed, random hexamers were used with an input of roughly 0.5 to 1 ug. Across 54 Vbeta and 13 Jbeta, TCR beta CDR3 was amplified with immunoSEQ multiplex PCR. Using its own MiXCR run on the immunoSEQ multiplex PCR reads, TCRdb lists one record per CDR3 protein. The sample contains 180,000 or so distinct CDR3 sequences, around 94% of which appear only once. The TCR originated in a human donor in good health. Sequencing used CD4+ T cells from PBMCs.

The CDR3 reads CASSNRLAGGTNEQFF. The DNA for the CDR3 is TGTGCCAGCAGCAACCGACTAGCGGGGGGGACCAATGAGCAGTTCTTC. The rearrangement links TRBV11-2 to TRBJ2-1; 14 bases map to TRBD2. Germline CDR1 reads SGHAT; CDR2 reads FQNNGV. With V trimmed by 5 bases and J by 6 bases, 6 bases remained unmatched. The CDR3 spans 16 residues.